These 25 T cell receptor beta chains originate from one sample sequenced in a study of technical replicates of blood from a few donors. Clones were read by immunoSEQ multiplex PCR, and TCRdb kept only the in-frame ones, dropping some. The sample lists under 90,000 clones, 98% seen once, with around 0.15% in the top ten. The specimen was T cells isolated from PBMCs. These receptors originate from a human donor in good health.

The gene calls are TRBV28 and TRBJ2-7; 11 bases line up with TRBD2. The CDR3 has 17 residues. Germline V gene lookup returns CDR1 MDHEN and CDR2 SYDVKM. Trimming took 7 bases from V and 0 from J; bases not matched to a gene: 11. The CDR3 DNA reads as TGTGCCAGCACCCCCCTAGCGGGAGGACCCAGCTCCTACGAGCAGTACTTC. This translates into CASTPLAGGPSSYEQYF.

The gene calls are TRBV2 and TRBJ1-5; D not resolved. V shed 8 bases and J shed 0 bases, with 8 bases lying between them. This CDR3 is 13 amino acids long. Germline V gene sequence: CDR1 SNHLY, CDR2 FYNNEI. CDR3 region: CASRSYSNQPQHF. DNA for the CDR3: TGTGCCAGCCGGAGCTATAGCAATCAGCCCCAGCATTTT.

This clone was observed a single time. The chain joins TRBV30 to TRBJ1-6; D remains unclear. Trimming left V 2 bases short and J 10 bases short, with 9 bases between. The CDR3 has 12 residues. Germline assignment: CDR1 GTSNPN and CDR2 SVGIG (reference sequence). DNA of the CDR3: TGTGCCTGGAGTCGGAGTGGCTCACCCCTCCACTTT. Its translation: CAWSRSGSPLHF.

This chain uses TRBV4-1 with TRBJ2-1; maybe TRBD2 (6 bases). Germline-derived CDR1 and CDR2 are MGHRA and YSYEKL. This CDR3 is 15 amino acids long. The V and J ends lost 0 bases and 4 bases respectively, with 10 bases between them. The CDR3 is CASSQDSGSYNEQFF. CDR3 DNA sequence: TGCGCCAGCAGCCAAGACTCCGGGAGTTACAATGAGCAGTTCTTC.

The chain is built from TRBV28 and TRBJ1-5, with D uncertain. The V gene lost 7 bases and the J gene lost 2 bases, with 15 bases spanning the gap. Germline V gene lookup returns CDR1 MDHEN and CDR2 SYDVKM. The CDR3 runs 15 residues. As DNA, the CDR3 is TGTGCCAGCACCCCAGCACAGATCCGCAATCAGCCCCAGCATTTT. This encodes CASTPAQIRNQPQHF.

The rearrangement joins TRBV4-1 to TRBJ1-1; D gene unclear. Germline lookup yields CDR1 MGHRA and CDR2 YSYEKL. V lost 0 bases to trimming and J lost 6 bases, with 8 bases between them. The CDR3 loop spans 13 amino acids. The CDR3, as DNA: TGCGCCAGCAGCCAAGAAAGAGCTTCTGAAGCTTTCTTT. Its translation: CASSQERASEAFF.

The chain recombines TRBV27 with TRBJ2-6; unclear D gene. The V gene lost 5 bases and the J gene lost 0 bases, with 17 bases spanning the gap. The CDR3 is 18 amino acids. CDR1 and CDR2 (germline): MNHEY, SMNVEV (reference sequence). The CDR3 region has the DNA TGTGCCAGCAGTCCATTATACAACCCAAGCTCTGGGGCCAACGTCCTGACTTTC. As protein: CASSPLYNPSSGANVLTF.

The chain carries TRBV11-2 and TRBJ1-1, with 8 positions matching TRBD1. This CDR3 is built from 18 residues. The germline V gene has CDR1 SGHAT and CDR2 FQNNGV. V trimming: 5 bases; J trimming: 6 bases; junction bases outside the gene matches: 20. The CDR3 is CASSSLLGTGRGESEAFF. The CDR3 DNA reads as TGTGCCAGCAGCAGCCTCCTCGGGACAGGACGAGGGGAGTCTGAAGCTTTCTTT. Filled out from reference TRBV11-2 and TRBJ1-1, the complete variable domain reads EAGVAQSPRYKIIEKRQSVAFWCNPISGHATLYWYQQILGQGPKLLIQFQNNGVVDDSQLPKDRFSAERLKGVDSTLKIQPAKLEDSAVYLCASSSLLGTGRGESEAFFGQGTRLTVV.

This chain links TRBV7-9 with TRBJ2-7; TRBD2 matches 7 bases. This CDR3 spans 16 amino acids. CDR1 is SEHNR and CDR2 is FQNEAQ in the germline V gene (reference sequence). Unmatched junction bases numbered 13, after V lost 4 bases and J lost 4 bases. The chain's CDR3 is CASSWLASSGGYEQYF. The CDR3 DNA follows: TGTGCCAGCAGCTGGCTGGCATCTAGCGGTGGTTACGAGCAGTACTTC.

The V call is TRBV4-1, the J call TRBJ1-2; 12 bases line up with TRBD1. Trimming at V came to 4 bases and at J to 6 bases, leaving 9 bases not matched to a gene. The CDR3 spans 16 residues. Germline-derived CDR1 and CDR2 are MGHRA and YSYEKL. The CDR3 loop reads CASSLPGQGAGDGYTF. Written as DNA, the CDR3 is TGCGCCAGCAGCCTACCGGGACAGGGGGCAGGAGATGGCTACACCTTC.

This sequence joins TRBV19 and TRBJ2-7, with D perhaps matching TRBD1 (5 bases). V gave up 4 bases and J gave up 4 bases, with 11 bases separating them. This CDR3 is built from 13 residues. Germline V gene lookup returns CDR1 LNHDA and CDR2 SQIVND (reference sequence). The chain's CDR3 is CASSKDTLYEQYF. The CDR3 DNA follows: TGTGCCAGTAGTAAGGACACACTATACGAGCAGTACTTC.

The CDR3 DNA sequence: TGTGCCAGTAGGGAAACAGGGAATGAAAAACTGTTTTTT. It translates to CASRETGNEKLFF. V usage is TRBV19 and J usage is TRBJ1-4, with D possibly matching TRBD1 (6 bases). Deletions cut 6 bases from V and 5 bases from J, with 10 bases between. The CDR3 is 13 amino acids. Germline CDR1 is LNHDA and CDR2 is SQIVND (reference sequence).

This chain links TRBV6-1 with TRBJ2-7; D might be TRBD1 (8 bases). The CDR3 runs 15 residues. From germline, CDR1 is MNHNS and CDR2 SASEGT. The V end was cut by 6 bases, the J end by 5 bases, with 20 bases between. The CDR3 loop is CASSPDRGGKDEQYF. The CDR3, as DNA: TGTGCCAGCAGCCCCGACAGGGGAGGGAAGGACGAGCAGTACTTC.

The rearrangement uses TRBV10-3 and TRBJ2-3, with 8 bases fitting TRBD1. V lost 4 bases, J lost 4 bases, and 10 bases stayed unmatched. Germline V CDR1 and CDR2: ENHRY, SYGVKD. The CDR3 loop spans 16 amino acids. The CDR3 protein is CAISGADRGIADTQYF. The CDR3 nucleotides are TGTGCCATCAGTGGTGCAGACAGGGGAATAGCAGATACGCAGTATTTT.

This sequence joins TRBV28 and TRBJ2-7, with TRBD2 matching over 10 bases. Trimming removed 6 bases from V and 2 bases from J; junction bases left unmatched: 4. The CDR3 is made up of 14 amino acids. Germline values: CDR1 MDHEN, CDR2 SYDVKM. This chain's CDR3 is CASRGSGRAYEQYF. The DNA of the CDR3 is TGTGCCAGCAGGGGGAGCGGGAGGGCCTACGAGCAGTACTTC. Full variable domain (outside the CDR3, taken from reference TRBV28 and TRBJ2-7): DVKVTQSSRYLVKRTGEKVFLECVQDMDHENMFWYRQDPGLGLRLIYFSYDVKMKEKGDIPEGYSVSREKKERFSLILESASTNQTSMYLCASRGSGRAYEQYFGPGTRLTVT.

The chain recombines TRBV10-1 with TRBJ2-5, with 10 bases that match TRBD2. CDR1 is WNHNN and CDR2 is SYGVQD in the germline V gene (reference sequence). This CDR3 has 13 residues. Trimming removed 10 bases from V and 4 bases from J; junction bases left unmatched: 6. As DNA, the CDR3 is TGCGCCAATCGGGCTAGCGGGGGAGAGACCCAGTACTTC. Translated, it gives CANRASGGETQYF.

V and J are TRBV28 and TRBJ2-5, with a tentative D call TRBD1 (5 bases). Germline loops: CDR1 MDHEN, CDR2 SYDVKM. Deletions cut 5 bases from V and 1 base from J, with 5 bases between. CDR3 length: 12 residues. CDR3 nucleotides: TGTGCCAGCAGTCAGGGCCAAGAGACCCAGTACTTC. This codes for CASSQGQETQYF.

The chain couples TRBV5-4 to TRBJ2-7; D is possibly TRBD1 (6 bases). The CDR3 is 13 amino acids. Germline CDR1 and CDR2: SGHNT and YYREEE (reference sequence). Trimming took 1 base from V and 3 from J, leaving 8 bases between them. The CDR3 spells CASSLTGNYEQYF. CDR3 sequence (DNA): TGTGCCAGCAGCTTGACAGGGAACTACGAGCAGTACTTC.

The chain links TRBV5-4 to TRBJ1-6; 8 nucleotides align to TRBD1. The CDR3 consists of 17 residues. Germline-derived CDR1 and CDR2 are SGHNT and YYREEE (reference sequence). V was clipped by 4 bases and J by 6 bases; unmatched bases: 12. The CDR3 sequence is CASSAGGWGNLNSPLHF. The CDR3 DNA follows: TGTGCCAGCAGCGCAGGGGGCTGGGGTAACCTTAATTCACCCCTCCACTTT.

The CDR3 loop reads CASSYGTLEREEAYEQYF. In DNA form, the CDR3 reads TGTGCCAGCAGCTACGGGACACTTGAGCGGGAGGAAGCCTACGAGCAGTACTTC. V is TRBV28 and J is TRBJ2-7; 9 bases agree with TRBD2. V shed 6 bases, J shed 2 bases, and the junction held 17 bases outside the gene matches. CDR3 length: 18 amino acids. Germline CDR1 and CDR2: MDHEN and SYDVKM.

This clone has just one count. V usage is TRBV4-2 and J usage is TRBJ2-3, with TRBD2 matching over 9 bases. The J segment lost 6 bases and the V segment lost 4 bases, leaving 14 bases of the junction unmatched. CDR1 and CDR2 from the germline V gene are LGHNA and YNFKEQ. The CDR3 length is 17 residues. Here the CDR3 reads CASSPPGREGYTDTQYF. CDR3 nucleotides: TGTGCCAGCAGCCCTCCCGGGCGGGAGGGTTACACGGATACGCAGTATTTT.

The J gene is TRBJ1-2, the V gene TRBV6-1, with D tentatively TRBD1 (6 bases). Germline V gene data show CDR1 as MNHNS and CDR2 as SASEGT. The CDR3 loop spans 15 amino acids. Between the trimmed V and J ends, which lost 4 bases and 8 bases, there was a span of 20 bases. The CDR3 DNA reads as TGTGCCAGCAGTGGGGGGGGCAGGGAATTGTCCGGCTACACCTTC. This codes for CASSGGGRELSGYTF.

The chain employs TRBV15 and TRBJ2-7; tentative D call: TRBD2 (5 bases). V shed 0 bases and J shed 8 bases, with 8 bases lying between them. CDR3 size: 12 residues. The V gene's germline CDR1 is LNHNV and CDR2 YYDKDF (reference sequence). This CDR3 is CATSRDSGKQYF. The CDR3 nucleotides are TGTGCCACCAGCAGAGATTCGGGGAAGCAGTACTTC. Using reference TRBV15 and TRBJ2-7 for the parts outside the CDR3, the full variable domain is DAMVIQNPRYQVTQFGKPVTLSCSQTLNHNVMYWYQQKSSQAPKLLFHYYDKDFNNEADTPDNFQSRRPNTSFCFLDIRSPGLGDTAMYLCATSRDSGKQYFGPGTRLTVT.

CDR3 sequence reads: CASSLDRTEQYF. The CDR3 coding sequence is TGCGCCAGCAGCCTTGACAGAACGGAGCAGTACTTC. The gene calls are TRBV5-1 and TRBJ2-7; D might be TRBD1 (5 bases). There are 12 residues in the CDR3. Per germline, CDR1 SGHRS and CDR2 YFSETQ. Trimming cost V 4 bases and J 7 bases, with 12 bases left between them.

The chain employs TRBV11-2 and TRBJ1-6; possibly TRBD1 for D (5 bases). The V gene lost 5 bases and the J gene lost 7 bases, with 9 bases spanning the gap. The CDR3 has 13 residues. Germline V gives CDR1 SGHAT, CDR2 FQNNGV. As DNA, the CDR3 is TGTGCCAGCAGCAAAGGGGTGAATTCACCCCTCCACTTT. Protein sequence: CASSKGVNSPLHF.